The next 18 T cell receptor beta chains were all read from a single sample in a study of T cell responses to AZD1222 COVID-19 vaccine. Libraries were prepared by immunoSEQ multiplex PCR; TCRdb keeps only in-frame clonotypes and omits some of them. The data contain some 200,000 clones, 70% to 90% of them seen just once; the ten biggest clones take up roughly 25%. Source: peripheral blood, taken 28 days after the second AZD1222 dose. These receptors all come from an adult who received the AZD1222 COVID-19 vaccine.

This clone was detected a few times. V is TRBV7-2 and J is TRBJ1-5; 7 bases map to TRBD1. The CDR3 length is 14 residues. Germline V gives CDR1 SGHTA, CDR2 FQGNSA. Trimming at V came to 6 bases and at J to 4 bases, leaving 6 bases not matched to a gene. The CDR3 is CASRPRQGNQPQHF. CDR3 DNA: TGTGCCAGCAGACCAAGACAGGGTAATCAGCCCCAGCATTTT.

The chain couples TRBV7-9 to TRBJ1-4; the D is unclear. The V end was cut by 2 bases, the J end by 4 bases, with 14 bases between. The germline CDR1 and CDR2 sequences are SEHNR and FQNEAQ (reference sequence). CDR3 size: 16 residues. The CDR3 loop reads CASSLSGSAGNEKLFF. Here the CDR3 DNA reads TGTGCCAGCAGCTTAAGTGGATCCGCCGGTAATGAAAAACTGTTTTTT.

The CDR3, as DNA: TGTGCCAGCACCGCGGGACTAGCGGGGGGGGGTAGAGAGACCCAGTACTTC. It specifies CASTAGLAGGGRETQYF. The chain joins TRBV3-1 (or the pseudogene TRBV3-2) to TRBJ2-5, with TRBD2 identical over 16 bases. V was clipped by 7 bases and J by 4 bases; unmatched bases: 9. CDR3 length: 17 residues. Germline CDR1 and CDR2: LGHDT and YNNKEL (reference sequence).

The J gene is TRBJ2-5, the V gene TRBV7-3, with unresolved D. Germline loops: CDR1 SGHTA, CDR2 FQGTGA. The CDR3 has 14 residues. Trimming shortened V by 5 bases and J by 1 base, and 11 bases separated the two germline ends. CDR3 in amino acids: CASSQSGLQETQYF. CDR3 in DNA: TGTGCCAGCAGCCAATCAGGCCTCCAAGAGACCCAGTACTTC.

The chain uses TRBV30 and TRBJ2-5; 8 bases map to TRBD1. V gave up 4 bases and J gave up 5 bases; unmatched junction bases: 3. Per germline, CDR1 GTSNPN and CDR2 SVGIG (reference sequence). The CDR3 extends over 12 amino acids. CDR3 amino acids: CAWKTGGETQYF. In DNA form, the CDR3 reads TGTGCCTGGAAAACAGGGGGGGAGACCCAGTACTTC.

This clone is a singleton in its sample. The genes are TRBV5-4 and TRBJ2-2; TRBD2 matches at 7 bases. The V gene end was trimmed by 3 bases and the J gene end by 4 bases; junction bases not matched to a gene: 6. The CDR3 is made up of 15 amino acids. CDR1 and CDR2 from the germline V gene are SGHNT and YYREEE (reference sequence). CDR3 in amino acids: CASSSGTTTTGELFF. CDR3 coding DNA: TGTGCCAGCAGCTCCGGGACTACTACCACCGGGGAGCTGTTTTTT.

The chain joins TRBV7-2 to TRBJ2-7; D perhaps matches TRBD2 (6 bases). V was trimmed by 8 bases and J by 2 bases, leaving 16 bases between them. This CDR3 spans 14 amino acids. Looked up from germline, CDR1 is SGHTA and CDR2 is FQGNSA. The CDR3 loop is CASGTGDLTYEQYF. The CDR3 nucleotides read TGTGCCAGCGGAACGGGAGATTTAACCTACGAGCAGTACTTC. The full variable domain, in which reference TRBV7-2 and TRBJ2-7 provide the parts outside the CDR3, is GAGVSQSPSNKVTEKGKDVELRCDPISGHTALYWYRQSLGQGLEFLIYFQGNSAPDKSGLPSDRFSAERTGGSVSTLTIQRTQQEDSAVYLCASGTGDLTYEQYFGPGTRLTVT.

The chain couples TRBV7-9 to TRBJ1-2; no definite D call. The V gene lost 5 bases and the J gene lost 1 base, with 8 bases spanning the gap. Germline loops: CDR1 SEHNR, CDR2 FQNEAQ (reference sequence). The CDR3 is made up of 13 amino acids. CDR3: CASSPQDNYGYTF. The CDR3 DNA reads TGTGCCAGCAGCCCTCAAGATAACTATGGCTACACCTTC.

This chain links TRBV6-4 with TRBJ2-2; 12 bases align to TRBD1. Looked up from germline, CDR1 is MRHNA and CDR2 is SNTAGT. V lost 6 bases to trimming and J lost 4 bases; unmatched junction nucleotides: 9. This CDR3 region has 17 residues. The CDR3: CASSLPGQGASTGELFF. The CDR3 DNA follows: TGTGCCAGCAGCTTGCCGGGACAGGGGGCAAGCACCGGGGAGCTGTTTTTT.

The chain combines TRBV28 with TRBJ2-6; 9 bases map to TRBD1. The germline gives CDR1 MDHEN, CDR2 SYDVKM. This CDR3 has 18 residues. Losses at the gene ends were 4 bases for V and 1 base for J; bases not matched to a gene: 8. The CDR3 sequence is CASSSRDRALSGANVLTF. The CDR3 nucleotides are TGTGCCAGCAGTTCCCGGGACAGGGCGTTATCTGGGGCCAACGTCCTGACTTTC.

This chain connects TRBV9 to TRBJ2-7; possible D gene TRBD2, 6 bases. The CDR3 runs 14 residues. V gave up 3 bases and J gave up 0 bases, with 10 bases separating them. The germline CDR1 and CDR2 sequences are SGDLS and YYNGEE. The CDR3 reads CASSAGGPSYEQYF. The CDR3 coding sequence is TGTGCCAGCAGCGCCGGGGGTCCCTCCTACGAGCAGTACTTC.

The genes are TRBV6-5 and TRBJ1-2; 9 bases are shared with TRBD1. Looked up from germline, CDR1 is MNHEY and CDR2 is SVGAGI. The CDR3 consists of 13 residues. V was clipped by 4 bases and J by 6 bases; unmatched bases: 3. The CDR3 nucleotides are TGTGCCAGCAGTTTGGACAGGGGTAATGGCTACACCTTC. The encoded protein is CASSLDRGNGYTF.

This chain uses TRBV9 with TRBJ2-3, with 7 positions matching TRBD1. The germline CDR1 and CDR2 sequences are SGDLS and YYNGEE. The CDR3 runs to 15 residues. The V segment lost 3 bases and the J segment 4 bases; nucleotides outside the gene matches: 8. The CDR3 DNA follows: TGTGCCAGCAGCGGGGGGAAACAGGGGTCAGATACGCAGTATTTT. Translating it yields CASSGGKQGSDTQYF.

The rearrangement links TRBV7-2 to TRBJ2-7; 11 bases line up with TRBD2. Germline V lookup: CDR1 SGHTA, CDR2 FQGNSA. The CDR3 consists of 14 residues. Trimming cost V 7 bases and J 4 bases; bases outside gene matches: 6. As DNA, the CDR3 is TGTGCCAGCAACCCGGGACTAGCGGCGTACGAGCAGTACTTC. It encodes CASNPGLAAYEQYF.

The rearrangement links TRBV6-5 to TRBJ2-3, with 7 bases aligning to TRBD1. This CDR3 has 12 amino acids. After removal of 5 bases from V and 6 bases from J, the junction contained 2 bases not matched to a gene. The germline V gene encodes CDR1 MNHEY and CDR2 SVGAGI. The CDR3 DNA reads as TGTGCCAGCAGTACAGGGGTCGATACGCAGTATTTT. Encoded protein: CASSTGVDTQYF.

The chain couples TRBV21-1 to TRBJ2-1; TRBD2, the table's D call, lacks a check against the DNA. TRBV21-1 is a pseudogene. The CDR3 has 15 amino acids. In DNA form, the CDR3 reads TGTGCCAGCAGCAAAGATTTGGGGGGAGACAATGAGCAGTTCTTC. Its protein is CASSKDLGGDNEQFF.

The chain links TRBV10-3 to TRBJ2-7, with D perhaps assigned TRBD1 or TRBD2 (6 bases each). Per germline, CDR1 ENHRY and CDR2 SYGVKD. Deletions cut 2 bases from V and 0 bases from J, with 8 bases between. This CDR3 has 14 residues. CDR3 DNA sequence: TGTGCCATCAGTGAGCGGGGGCGCTCCTACGAGCAGTACTTC. Encoded protein: CAISERGRSYEQYF.

This clone was recorded once. The gene calls are TRBV4-2 and TRBJ1-6, with unresolved D. Germline V gene data show CDR1 as LGHNA and CDR2 as YNFKEQ. The V end was cut by 0 bases, the J end by 0 bases, with 12 bases between. The CDR3 runs 18 residues. The CDR3 coding sequence is TGTGCCAGCAGCCAAGAGACACTACCGAGCTCCTATAATTCACCCCTCCACTTT. Its protein is CASSQETLPSSYNSPLHF.